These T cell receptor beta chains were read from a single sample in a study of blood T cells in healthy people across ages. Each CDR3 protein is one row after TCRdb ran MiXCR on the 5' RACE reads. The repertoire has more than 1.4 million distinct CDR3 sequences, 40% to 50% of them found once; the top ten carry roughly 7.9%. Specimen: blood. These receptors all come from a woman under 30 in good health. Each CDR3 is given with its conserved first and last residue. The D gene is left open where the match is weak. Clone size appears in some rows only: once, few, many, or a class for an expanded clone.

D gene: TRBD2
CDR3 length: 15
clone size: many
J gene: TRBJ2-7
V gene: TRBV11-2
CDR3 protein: CASSLVASGSYEQYF

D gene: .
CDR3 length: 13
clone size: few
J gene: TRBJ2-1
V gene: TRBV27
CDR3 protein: CASSAILPNEQFF

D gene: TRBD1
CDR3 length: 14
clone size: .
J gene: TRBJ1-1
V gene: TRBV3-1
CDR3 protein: CASSHLDRGKEAFF

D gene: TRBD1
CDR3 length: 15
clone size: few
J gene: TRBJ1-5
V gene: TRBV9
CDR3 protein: CASSPQDRADQPQHF

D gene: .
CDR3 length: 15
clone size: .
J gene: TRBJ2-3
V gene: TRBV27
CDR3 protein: CASSLRVAPTDTQYF

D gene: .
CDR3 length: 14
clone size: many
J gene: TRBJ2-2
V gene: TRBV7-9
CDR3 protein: CASSRGDDTGELFF

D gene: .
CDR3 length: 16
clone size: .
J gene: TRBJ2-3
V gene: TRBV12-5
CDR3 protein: CASGLAVLALTDTQYF

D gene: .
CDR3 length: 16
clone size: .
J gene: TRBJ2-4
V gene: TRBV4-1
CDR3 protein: CASTLEGVVPKNIQYF

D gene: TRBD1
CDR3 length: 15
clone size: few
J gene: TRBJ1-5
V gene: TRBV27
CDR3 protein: CASSIRTGTDQPQHF

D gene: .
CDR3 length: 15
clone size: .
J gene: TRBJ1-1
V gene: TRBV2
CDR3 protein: CASKDQGFINTEAFF

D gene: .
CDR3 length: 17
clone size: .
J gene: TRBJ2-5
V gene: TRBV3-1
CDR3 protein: CASSQGRSGSRVETQYF

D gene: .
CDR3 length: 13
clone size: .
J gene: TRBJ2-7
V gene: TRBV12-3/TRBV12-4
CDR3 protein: CASSRQAHYEQYF

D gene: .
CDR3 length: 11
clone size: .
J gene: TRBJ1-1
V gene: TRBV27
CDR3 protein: CASNSDPEAFF

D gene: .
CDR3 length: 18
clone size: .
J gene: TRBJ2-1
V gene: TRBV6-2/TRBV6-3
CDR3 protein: CASSYPRGGGLTYNEQFF

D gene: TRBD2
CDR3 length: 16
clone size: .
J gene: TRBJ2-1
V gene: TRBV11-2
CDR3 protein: CASIPFGLAGLNEQFF

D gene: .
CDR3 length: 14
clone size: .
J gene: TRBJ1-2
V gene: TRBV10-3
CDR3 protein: CAITARAGDYGYTF

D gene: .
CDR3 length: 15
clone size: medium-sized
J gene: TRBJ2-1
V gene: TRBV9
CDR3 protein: CASSTTDWDLDEQFF

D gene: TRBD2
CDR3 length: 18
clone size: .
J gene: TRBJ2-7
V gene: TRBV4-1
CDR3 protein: CASSPGLAGGPSDYEQYF

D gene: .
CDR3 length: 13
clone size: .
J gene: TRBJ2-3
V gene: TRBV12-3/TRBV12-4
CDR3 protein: CASRFLATDTQYF

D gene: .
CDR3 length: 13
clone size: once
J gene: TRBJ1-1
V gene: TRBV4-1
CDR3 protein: CASSPLGNREAFF

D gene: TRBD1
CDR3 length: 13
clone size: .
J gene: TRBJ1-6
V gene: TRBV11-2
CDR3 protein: CASSRRQGSPLHF

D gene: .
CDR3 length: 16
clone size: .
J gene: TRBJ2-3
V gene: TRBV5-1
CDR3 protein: CASSQGTTPFRDTQYF

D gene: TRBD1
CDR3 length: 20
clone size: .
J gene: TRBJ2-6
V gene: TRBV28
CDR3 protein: CASSLVGDRWKVSGANVLTF

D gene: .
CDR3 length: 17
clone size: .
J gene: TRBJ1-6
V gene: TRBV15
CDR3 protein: CATSRGHGPTDYSPLHF

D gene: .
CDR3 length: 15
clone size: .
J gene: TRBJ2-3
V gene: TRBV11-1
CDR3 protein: CASSPEGVTSDTQYF

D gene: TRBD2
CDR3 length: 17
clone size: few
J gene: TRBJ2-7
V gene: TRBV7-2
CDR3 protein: CASSLVGGRGISYEQYF

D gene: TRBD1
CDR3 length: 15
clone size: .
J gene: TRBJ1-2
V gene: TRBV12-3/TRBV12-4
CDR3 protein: CASNKGQALNYGYTF

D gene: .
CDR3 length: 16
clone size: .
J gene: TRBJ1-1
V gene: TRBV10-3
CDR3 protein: CAISDTLRRGYTEAFF

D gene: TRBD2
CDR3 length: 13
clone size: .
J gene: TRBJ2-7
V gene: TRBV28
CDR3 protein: CASTLGLDYEQYF

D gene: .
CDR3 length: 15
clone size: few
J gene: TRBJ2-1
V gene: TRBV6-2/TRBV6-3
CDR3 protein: CASSYQRSSYNEQFF

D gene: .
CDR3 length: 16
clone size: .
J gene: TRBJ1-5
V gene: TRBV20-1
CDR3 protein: CSARDIADYSNQPQHF

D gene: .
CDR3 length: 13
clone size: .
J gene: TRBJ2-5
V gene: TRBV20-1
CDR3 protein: CSARGSNQETQYF

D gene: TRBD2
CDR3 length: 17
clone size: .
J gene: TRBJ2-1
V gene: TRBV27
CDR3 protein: CASSLSKGTSGSLEQFF

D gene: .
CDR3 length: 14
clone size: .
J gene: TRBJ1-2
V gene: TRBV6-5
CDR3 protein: CASSPRGVYGGYTF

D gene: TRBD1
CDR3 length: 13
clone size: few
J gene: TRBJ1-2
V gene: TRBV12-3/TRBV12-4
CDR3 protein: CASSLTGVNGYTF

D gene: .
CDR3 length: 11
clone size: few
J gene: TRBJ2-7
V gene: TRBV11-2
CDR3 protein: CASSLGLQQYF

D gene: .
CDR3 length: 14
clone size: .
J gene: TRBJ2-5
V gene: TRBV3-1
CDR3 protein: CASSPAGHTETQYF

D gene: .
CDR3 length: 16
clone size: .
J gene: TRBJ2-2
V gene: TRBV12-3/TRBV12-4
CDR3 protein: CASSLARQINTGELFF

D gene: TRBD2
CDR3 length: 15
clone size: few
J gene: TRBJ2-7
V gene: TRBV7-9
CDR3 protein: CASSGTSGGAYEQYF

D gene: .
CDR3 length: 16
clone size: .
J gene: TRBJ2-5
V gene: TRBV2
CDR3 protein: CASSEVGRQGTETQYF

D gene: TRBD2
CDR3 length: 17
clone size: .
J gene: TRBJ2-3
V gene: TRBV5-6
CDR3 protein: CASSALDSGGTGSKQYF